This T cell receptor (beta chain) was retrieved from a study of blood T cell repertoires in COVID-19. Study as a whole: Spain, Italy and the United States supplied samples that represented acute and convalescent COVID-19.

Germline V lookup: CDR1 SGHVS, CDR2 FNYEAQ. This CDR3 has 15 amino acids. After removal of 1 base from V and 4 bases from J, the junction contained 3 bases not matched to a gene. Assay: immunoSEQ multiplex PCR; the TCRdb copy retains only in-frame clones and omits some. The sample carries around 190,000 clones, about 76% recorded once. The clonotype originates from a woman aged 50 to 60 with active or convalescent COVID-19. The V gene is TRBV7-6, the J gene TRBJ2-1; 8 nucleotides line up with TRBD2. Input material: peripheral blood. For the CDR3, the DNA is TGTGCCAGCAGCTTAGTAGCGGGAACATACAATGAGCAGTTCTTC. It specifies CASSLVAGTYNEQFF.